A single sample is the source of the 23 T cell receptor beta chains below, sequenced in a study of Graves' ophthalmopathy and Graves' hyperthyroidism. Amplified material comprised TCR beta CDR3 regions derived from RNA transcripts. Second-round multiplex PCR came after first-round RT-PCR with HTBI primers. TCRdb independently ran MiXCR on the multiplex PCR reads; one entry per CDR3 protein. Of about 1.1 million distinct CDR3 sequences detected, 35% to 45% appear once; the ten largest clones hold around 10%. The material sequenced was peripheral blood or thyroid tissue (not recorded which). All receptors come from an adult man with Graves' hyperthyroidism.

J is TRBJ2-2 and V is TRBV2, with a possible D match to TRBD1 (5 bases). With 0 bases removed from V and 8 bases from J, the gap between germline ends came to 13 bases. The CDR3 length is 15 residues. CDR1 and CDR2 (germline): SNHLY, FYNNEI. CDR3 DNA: TGTGCCAGCAGTGAAGCGCCCTTAGGGGCGGGGGAGCTGTTTTTT. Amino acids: CASSEAPLGAGELFF.

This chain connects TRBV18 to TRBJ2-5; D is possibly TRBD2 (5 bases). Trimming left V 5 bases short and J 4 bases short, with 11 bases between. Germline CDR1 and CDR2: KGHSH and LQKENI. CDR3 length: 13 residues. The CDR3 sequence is CASSSKEGETQYF. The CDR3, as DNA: TGTGCCAGCTCATCAAAAGAGGGAGAGACCCAGTACTTC.

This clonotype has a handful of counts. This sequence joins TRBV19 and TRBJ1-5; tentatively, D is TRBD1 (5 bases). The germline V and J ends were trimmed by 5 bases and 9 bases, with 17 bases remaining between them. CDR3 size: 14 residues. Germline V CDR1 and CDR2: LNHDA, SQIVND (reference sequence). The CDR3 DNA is TGTGCCAGTAGTGACGGGACCGGGCAATCGCCCCAGCATTTT. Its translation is CASSDGTGQSPQHF.

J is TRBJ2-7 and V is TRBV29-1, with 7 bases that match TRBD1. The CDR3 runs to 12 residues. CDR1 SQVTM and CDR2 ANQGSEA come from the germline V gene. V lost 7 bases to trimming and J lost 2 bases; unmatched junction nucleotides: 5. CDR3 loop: CSDDGQAYEQYF. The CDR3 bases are TGCAGCGATGACGGACAGGCCTACGAGCAGTACTTC.

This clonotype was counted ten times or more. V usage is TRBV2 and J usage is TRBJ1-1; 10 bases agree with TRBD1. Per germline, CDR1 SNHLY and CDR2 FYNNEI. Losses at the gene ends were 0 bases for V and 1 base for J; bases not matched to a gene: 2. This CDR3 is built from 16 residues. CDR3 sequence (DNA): TGTGCCAGCAGTGAAGCTAGGACAGGGGGGAACACTGAAGCTTTCTTT. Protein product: CASSEARTGGNTEAFF.

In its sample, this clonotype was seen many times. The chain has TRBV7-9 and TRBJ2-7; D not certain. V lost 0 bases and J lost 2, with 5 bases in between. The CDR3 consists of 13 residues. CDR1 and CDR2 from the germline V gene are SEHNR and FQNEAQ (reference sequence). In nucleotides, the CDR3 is TGTGCCAGCAGCTTAGCTACAACCTACGAGCAGTACTTC. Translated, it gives CASSLATTYEQYF.

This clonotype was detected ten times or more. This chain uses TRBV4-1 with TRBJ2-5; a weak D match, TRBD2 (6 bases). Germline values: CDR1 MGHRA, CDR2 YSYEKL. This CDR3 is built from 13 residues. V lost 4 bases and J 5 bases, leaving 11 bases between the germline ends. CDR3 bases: TGCGCCAGCAGCCTGGCTAGCGTCGAGACCCAGTACTTC. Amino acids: CASSLASVETQYF.

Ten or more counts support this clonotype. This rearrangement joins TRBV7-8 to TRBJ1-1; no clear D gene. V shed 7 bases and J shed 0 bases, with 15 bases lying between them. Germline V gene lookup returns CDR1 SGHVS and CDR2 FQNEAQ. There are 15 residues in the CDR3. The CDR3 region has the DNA TGTGCCAGCACGCCGCCAAGGACGGTGAACACTGAAGCTTTCTTT. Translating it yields CASTPPRTVNTEAFF.

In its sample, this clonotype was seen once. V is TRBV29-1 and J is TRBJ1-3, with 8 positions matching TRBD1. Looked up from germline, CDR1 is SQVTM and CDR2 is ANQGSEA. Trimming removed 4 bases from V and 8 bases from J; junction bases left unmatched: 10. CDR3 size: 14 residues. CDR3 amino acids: CSVGTGIYGYTIYF. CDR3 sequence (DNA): TGCAGCGTTGGGACAGGGATCTATGGCTACACCATATATTTT.

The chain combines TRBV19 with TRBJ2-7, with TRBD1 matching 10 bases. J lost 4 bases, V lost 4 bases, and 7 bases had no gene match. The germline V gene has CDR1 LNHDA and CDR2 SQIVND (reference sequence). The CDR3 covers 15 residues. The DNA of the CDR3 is TGTGCCAGTAGTACCAGACAGGGGGCGAAATACGAGCAGTACTTC. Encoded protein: CASSTRQGAKYEQYF.

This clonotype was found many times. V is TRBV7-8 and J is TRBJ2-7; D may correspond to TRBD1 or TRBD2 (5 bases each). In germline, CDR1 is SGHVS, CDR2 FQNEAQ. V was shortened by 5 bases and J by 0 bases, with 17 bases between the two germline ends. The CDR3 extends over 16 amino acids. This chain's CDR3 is CASSRPGTEGSYEQYF. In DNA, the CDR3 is TGTGCCAGCAGCCGCCCCGGGACCGAAGGCTCCTACGAGCAGTACTTC. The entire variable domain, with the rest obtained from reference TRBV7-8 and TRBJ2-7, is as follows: GAGVSQSPRYKVAKRGQDVALRCDPISGHVSLFWYQQALGQGPEFLTYFQNEAQLDKSGLPSDRFFAERPEGSVSTLKIQRTQQEDSAVYLCASSRPGTEGSYEQYFGPGTRLTVT.

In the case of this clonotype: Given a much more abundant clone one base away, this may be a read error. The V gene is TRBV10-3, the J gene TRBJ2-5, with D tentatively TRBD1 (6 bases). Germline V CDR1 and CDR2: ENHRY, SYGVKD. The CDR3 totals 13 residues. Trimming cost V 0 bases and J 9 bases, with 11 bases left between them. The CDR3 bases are TGTGCCATCAGTGAGTCCCCGGCAGGGGCCCAGTACTTC. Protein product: CAISESPAGAQYF.

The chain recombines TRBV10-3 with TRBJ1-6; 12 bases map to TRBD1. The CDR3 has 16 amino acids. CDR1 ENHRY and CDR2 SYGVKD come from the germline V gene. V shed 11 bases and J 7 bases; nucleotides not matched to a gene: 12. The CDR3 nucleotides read TGTGCCGCCGACCCGGGACAGGGGGCGCAAAATTCACCCCTCCACTTT. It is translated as CAADPGQGAQNSPLHF.

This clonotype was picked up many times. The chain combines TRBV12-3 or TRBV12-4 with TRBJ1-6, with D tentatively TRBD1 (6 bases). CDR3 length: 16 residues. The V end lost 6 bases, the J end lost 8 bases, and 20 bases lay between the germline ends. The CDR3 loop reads CASRDSGQAAHSPLHF. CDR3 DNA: TGTGCCAGCAGGGACAGCGGCCAAGCGGCACATTCACCCCTCCACTTT.

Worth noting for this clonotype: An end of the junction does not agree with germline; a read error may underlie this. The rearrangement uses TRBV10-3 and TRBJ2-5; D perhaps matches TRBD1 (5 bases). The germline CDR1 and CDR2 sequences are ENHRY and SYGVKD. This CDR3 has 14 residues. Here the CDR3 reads CASSDNRSQETQYF. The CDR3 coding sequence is TGTGCCAGCAGTGACAACAGGAGCCAAGAGACCCAGTACTTC.

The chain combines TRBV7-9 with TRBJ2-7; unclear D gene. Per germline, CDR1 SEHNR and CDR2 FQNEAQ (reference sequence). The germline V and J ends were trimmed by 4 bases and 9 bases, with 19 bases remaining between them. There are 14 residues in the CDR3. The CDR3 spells CASSSSNSPVGQYF. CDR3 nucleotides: TGTGCCAGCAGCTCTTCAAACTCCCCGGTGGGGCAGTACTTC.

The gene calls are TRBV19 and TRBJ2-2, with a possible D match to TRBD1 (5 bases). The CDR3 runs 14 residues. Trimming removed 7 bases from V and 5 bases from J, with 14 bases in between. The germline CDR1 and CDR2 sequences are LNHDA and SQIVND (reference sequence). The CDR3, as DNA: TGTGCCAGTACACGCAGGGTACGGACCGGGGAGCTGTTTTTT. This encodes CASTRRVRTGELFF.

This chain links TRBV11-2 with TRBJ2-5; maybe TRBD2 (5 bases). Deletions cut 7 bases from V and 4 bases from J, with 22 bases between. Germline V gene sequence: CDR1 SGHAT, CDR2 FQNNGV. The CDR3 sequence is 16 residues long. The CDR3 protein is CASNHAELAGRETQYF. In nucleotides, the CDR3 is TGTGCCAGCAACCATGCGGAGCTAGCAGGTCGAGAGACCCAGTACTTC.

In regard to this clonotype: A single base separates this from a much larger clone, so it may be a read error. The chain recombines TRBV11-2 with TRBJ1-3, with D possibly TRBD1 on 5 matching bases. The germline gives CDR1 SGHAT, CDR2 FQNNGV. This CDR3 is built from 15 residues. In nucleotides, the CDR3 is TGTGCCAGCGGCTTCATCGGGGGCTCTGGAAACACCATATATTTT. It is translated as CASGFIGGSGNTIYF.

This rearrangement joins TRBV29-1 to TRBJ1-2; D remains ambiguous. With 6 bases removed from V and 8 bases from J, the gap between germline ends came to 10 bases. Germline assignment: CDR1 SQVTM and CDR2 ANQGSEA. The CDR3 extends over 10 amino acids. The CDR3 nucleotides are TGCAGCGTCCGGGAGGGCGGCTACACCTTC. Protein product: CSVREGGYTF.

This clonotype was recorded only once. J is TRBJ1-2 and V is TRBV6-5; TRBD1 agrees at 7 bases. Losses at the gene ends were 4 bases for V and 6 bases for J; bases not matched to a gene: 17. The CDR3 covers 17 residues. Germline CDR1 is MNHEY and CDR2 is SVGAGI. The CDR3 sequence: CASSLSPSPDRTDGYTF. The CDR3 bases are TGTGCCAGCAGTTTATCCCCATCACCGGACAGGACCGATGGCTACACCTTC.

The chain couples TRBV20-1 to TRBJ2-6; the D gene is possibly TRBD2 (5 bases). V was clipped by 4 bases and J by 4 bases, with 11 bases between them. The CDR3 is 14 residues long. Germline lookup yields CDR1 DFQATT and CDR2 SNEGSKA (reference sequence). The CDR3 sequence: CSATQEEGANVLTF. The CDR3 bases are TGCAGTGCTACGCAGGAGGAGGGGGCCAACGTCCTGACTTTC.

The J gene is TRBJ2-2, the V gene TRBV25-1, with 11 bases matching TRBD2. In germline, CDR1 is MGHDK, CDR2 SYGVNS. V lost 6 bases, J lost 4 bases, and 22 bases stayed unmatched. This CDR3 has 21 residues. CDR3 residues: CASSLMPSGSNSGRATGELFF. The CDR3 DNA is TGTGCCAGCAGCCTAATGCCCTCCGGGTCAAATAGCGGGAGGGCCACCGGGGAGCTGTTTTTT.